These T cell receptor beta chains were read from a single sample in a study of cytomegalovirus exposure and HLA in healthy donors. Using immunoSEQ multiplex PCR, the repertoire was profiled, and TCRdb retains in-frame clones only, with some absent. Among about 150,000 clones, 65% to 85% were seen once, and the ten largest hold over 3%. Source material: PBMCs. Every receptor here comes from a woman aged 45-59 years in good health and CMV-seropositive. CDR3s include the opening cysteine and the closing phenylalanine or tryptophan. D genes are given only for firm matches.

J,D,length,V,CDR3
TRBJ2-2,TRBD1,16,TRBV19,CASSLRTGGVIGELFF
TRBJ2-7,NA,12,TRBV28,CASGGSGNEQYF
TRBJ2-1,TRBD2,14,TRBV9,CASSVNLLANEQFF
TRBJ2-5,NA,16,TRBV7-2,CASSLGVGGEWETQYF
TRBJ1-1,TRBD1,13,TRBV4-2,CASRGQQNTEAFF
TRBJ1-2,TRBD1,14,TRBV11-2,CASSLDETGNGYTF
TRBJ2-7,NA,13,TRBV5-5,CASSLTGYAEQYF
TRBJ2-1,TRBD2,15,TRBV28,CASSLAGGPENEQFF
TRBJ2-7,TRBD1,11,TRBV20-1,CSALQGNEQYF
TRBJ1-2,NA,13,TRBV7-2,CASSSRGNYGYTF
TRBJ2-2,NA,13,TRBV10-3,CAISVGTAGELFF
TRBJ2-5,NA,14,TRBV10-3,CAISPLADQETQYF
TRBJ1-2,TRBD1,16,TRBV19,CASSIDGTGQQRGYTF
TRBJ2-1,TRBD1,13,TRBV10-3,CAIKQGQDNEQFF
TRBJ1-2,NA,17,TRBV19,CASSPMGGGVVGYGYTF
TRBJ1-6,TRBD1,14,TRBV30,CAWRLRTGGSPLHF